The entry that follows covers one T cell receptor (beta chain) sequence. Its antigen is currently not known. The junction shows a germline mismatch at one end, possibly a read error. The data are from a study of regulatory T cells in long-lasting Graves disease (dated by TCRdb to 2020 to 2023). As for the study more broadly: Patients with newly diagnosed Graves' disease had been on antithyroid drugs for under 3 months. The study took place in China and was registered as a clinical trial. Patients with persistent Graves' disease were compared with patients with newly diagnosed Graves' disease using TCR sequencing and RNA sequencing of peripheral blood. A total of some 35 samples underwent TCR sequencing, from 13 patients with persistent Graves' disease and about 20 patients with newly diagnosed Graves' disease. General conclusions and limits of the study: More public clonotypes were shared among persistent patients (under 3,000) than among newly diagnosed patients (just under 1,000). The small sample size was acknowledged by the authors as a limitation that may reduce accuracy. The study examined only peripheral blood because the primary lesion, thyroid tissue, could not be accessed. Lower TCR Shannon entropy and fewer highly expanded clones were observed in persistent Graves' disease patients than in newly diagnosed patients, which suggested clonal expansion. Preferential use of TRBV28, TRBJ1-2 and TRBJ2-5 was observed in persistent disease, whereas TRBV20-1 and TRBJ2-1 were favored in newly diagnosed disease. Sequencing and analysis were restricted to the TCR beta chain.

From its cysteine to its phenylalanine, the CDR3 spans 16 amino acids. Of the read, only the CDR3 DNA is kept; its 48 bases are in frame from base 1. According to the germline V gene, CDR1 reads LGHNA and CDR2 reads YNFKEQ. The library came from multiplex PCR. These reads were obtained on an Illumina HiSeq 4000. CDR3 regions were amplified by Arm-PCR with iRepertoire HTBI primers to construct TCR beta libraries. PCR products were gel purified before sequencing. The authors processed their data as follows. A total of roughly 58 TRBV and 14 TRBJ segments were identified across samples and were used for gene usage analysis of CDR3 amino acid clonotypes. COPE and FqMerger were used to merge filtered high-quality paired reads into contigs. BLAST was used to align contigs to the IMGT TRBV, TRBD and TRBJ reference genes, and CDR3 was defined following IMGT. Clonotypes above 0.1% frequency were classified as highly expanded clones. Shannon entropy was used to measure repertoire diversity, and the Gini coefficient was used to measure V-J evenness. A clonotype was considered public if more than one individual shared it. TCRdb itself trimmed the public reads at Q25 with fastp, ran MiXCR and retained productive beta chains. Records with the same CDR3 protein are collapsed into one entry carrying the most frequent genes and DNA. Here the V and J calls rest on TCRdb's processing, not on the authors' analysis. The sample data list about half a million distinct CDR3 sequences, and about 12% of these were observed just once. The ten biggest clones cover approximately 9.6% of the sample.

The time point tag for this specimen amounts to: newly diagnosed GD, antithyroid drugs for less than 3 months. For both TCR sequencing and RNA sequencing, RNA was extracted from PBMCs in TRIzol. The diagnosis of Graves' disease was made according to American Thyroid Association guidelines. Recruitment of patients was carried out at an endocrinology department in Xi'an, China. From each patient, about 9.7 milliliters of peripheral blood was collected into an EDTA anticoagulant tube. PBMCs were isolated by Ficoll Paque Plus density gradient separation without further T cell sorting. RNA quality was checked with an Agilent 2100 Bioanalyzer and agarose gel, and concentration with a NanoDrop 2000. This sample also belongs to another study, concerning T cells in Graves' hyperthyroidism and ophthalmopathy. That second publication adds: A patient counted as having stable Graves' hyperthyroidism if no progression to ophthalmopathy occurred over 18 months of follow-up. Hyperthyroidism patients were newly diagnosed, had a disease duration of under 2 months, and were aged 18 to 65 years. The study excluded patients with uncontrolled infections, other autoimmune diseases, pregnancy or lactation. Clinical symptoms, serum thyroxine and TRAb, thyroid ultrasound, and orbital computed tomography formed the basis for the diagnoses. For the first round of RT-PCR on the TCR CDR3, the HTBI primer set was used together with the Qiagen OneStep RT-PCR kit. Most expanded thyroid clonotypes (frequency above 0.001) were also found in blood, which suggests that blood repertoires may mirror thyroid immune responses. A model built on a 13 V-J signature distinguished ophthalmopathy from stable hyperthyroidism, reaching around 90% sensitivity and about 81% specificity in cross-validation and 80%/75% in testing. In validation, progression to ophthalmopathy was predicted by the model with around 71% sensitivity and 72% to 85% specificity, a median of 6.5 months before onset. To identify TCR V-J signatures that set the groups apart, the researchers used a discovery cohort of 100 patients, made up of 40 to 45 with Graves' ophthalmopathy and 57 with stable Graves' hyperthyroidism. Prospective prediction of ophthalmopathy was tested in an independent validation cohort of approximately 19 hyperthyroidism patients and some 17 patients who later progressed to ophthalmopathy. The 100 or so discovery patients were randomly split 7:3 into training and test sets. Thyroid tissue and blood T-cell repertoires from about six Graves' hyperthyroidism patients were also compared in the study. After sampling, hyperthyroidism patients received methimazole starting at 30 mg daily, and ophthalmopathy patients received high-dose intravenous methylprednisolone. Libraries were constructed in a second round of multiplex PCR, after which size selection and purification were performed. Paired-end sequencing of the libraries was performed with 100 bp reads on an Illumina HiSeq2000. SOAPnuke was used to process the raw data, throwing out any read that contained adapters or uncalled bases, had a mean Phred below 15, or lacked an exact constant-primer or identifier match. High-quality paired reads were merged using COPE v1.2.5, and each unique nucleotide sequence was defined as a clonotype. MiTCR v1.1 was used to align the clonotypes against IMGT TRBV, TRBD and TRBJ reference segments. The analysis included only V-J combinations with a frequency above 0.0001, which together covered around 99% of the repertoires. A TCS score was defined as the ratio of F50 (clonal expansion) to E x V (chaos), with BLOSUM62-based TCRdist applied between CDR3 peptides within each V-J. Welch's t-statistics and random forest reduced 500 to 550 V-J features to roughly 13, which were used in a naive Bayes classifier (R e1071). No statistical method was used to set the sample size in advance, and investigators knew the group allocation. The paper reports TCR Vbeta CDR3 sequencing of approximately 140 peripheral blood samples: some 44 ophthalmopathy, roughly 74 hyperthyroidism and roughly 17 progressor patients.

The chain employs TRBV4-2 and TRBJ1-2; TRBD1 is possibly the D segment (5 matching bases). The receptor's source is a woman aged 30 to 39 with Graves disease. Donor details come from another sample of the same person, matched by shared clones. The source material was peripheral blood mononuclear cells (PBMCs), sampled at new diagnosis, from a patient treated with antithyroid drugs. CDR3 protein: CASSQDLTEVYYGYTF. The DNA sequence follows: TGTGCCAGCAGCCAAGATCTGACAGAAGTTTACTACGGCTACACCTTC.